The next 2 T cell receptor beta chains were all read from a single sample in a study of Ad26.COV2.S vaccination and SARS-CoV-2 variants. Indicated treatment: 19 received Ad26.COV2.S at low or high dose, single or two shots; about five received placebo; per-sample allocation not given. The samples were gathered on day 63 after the first injection of vaccine or placebo. The protocol was immunoSEQ multiplex PCR, while the TCRdb copy is restricted to in-frame clones and leaves out a portion. This table holds about 330,000 clones, roughly nine tenths found once. This sample comprised peripheral blood, obtained in a trial of Ad26.COV2.S vaccine versus placebo. The receptors stem from a person aged 18 to 65 who received the Ad26.COV2.S COVID-19 vaccine or a placebo.

The rearrangement uses TRBV9 and TRBJ2-2, with TRBD2 as a possible D gene (6 bases). Germline V CDR1 and CDR2: SGDLS, YYNGEE. Trimming left V 3 bases short and J 6 bases short, with 18 bases between. CDR3 size: 16 residues. CDR3 bases: TGTGCCAGCAGCGCCCGACTAGTATTGGAGTCCGGGGAGCTGTTTTTT. Translating gives CASSARLVLESGELFF.

The chain combines TRBV7-8 with TRBJ1-1; TRBD1 agrees at 11 bases. In germline, CDR1 is SGHVS, CDR2 FQNEAQ. V dropped 5 bases and J dropped 2; count of bases not matched to a gene: 4. The CDR3 extends over 15 amino acids. This CDR3 reads CASSRGQGANTEAFF. CDR3 DNA sequence: TGTGCCAGCAGCCGAGGACAGGGGGCTAACACTGAAGCTTTCTTT.